The 21 T cell receptor beta chains below were found in one sample sequenced in a study of radiation and T cells in renal cell carcinoma (TCRdb year 2020). The sample's time point label, decoded: baseline pretreatment blood. The sample's treatment or condition label, in plain terms: 15 Gy SBRT to primary tumor, nephrectomy 4 weeks later. The library was produced with the immunoSEQ multiplex PCR assay. The immuneACCESS repertoire file appears here via TCRdb, limited to in-frame rearrangements. These files lack a portion of the clones; in checked studies, under half of the deficit traces to unresolved V genes, and the cause of the others is not known. The sample table records about 95,000 clones; around 88% of these occur just once. Under 9.5% of the sample comes from the top ten. Material: blood, obtained from a patient whose treatment included radiotherapy and nephrectomy. The receptors originated from a man aged 50-60 years with renal cell carcinoma.

The genes are TRBV29-1 and TRBJ2-5; TRBD2 agrees at 11 bases. Germline CDR1 is SQVTM and CDR2 is ANQGSEA. With 4 bases clipped from V and 2 bases from J, the junction kept 6 bases outside the gene matches. The CDR3 has 15 residues. The CDR3 bases are TGCAGCGTTGCGTCGGGACTAGCGGTACAAGAGACCCAGTACTTC. It is translated as CSVASGLAVQETQYF. Full variable domain (missing parts from reference TRBV29-1 and TRBJ2-5): SAVISQKPSRDICQRGTSLTIQCQVDSQVTMMFWYRQQPGQSLTLIATANQGSEATYESGFVIDKFPISRPNLTFSTLTVSNMSPEDSSIYLCSVASGLAVQETQYFGPGTRLLVL.

This chain joins TRBV5-1 and TRBJ2-5, with 8 bases aligning to TRBD1. With 6 bases clipped from V and 2 bases from J, the junction kept 9 bases outside the gene matches. This CDR3 is built from 15 residues. Germline V gene sequence: CDR1 SGHRS, CDR2 YFSETQ. DNA of the CDR3: TGCGCCAGCATATCCGGGACAGGCCTACAAGAGACCCAGTACTTC. Protein product: CASISGTGLQETQYF.

The chain couples TRBV6-5 to TRBJ1-1, with D possibly being TRBD1 (5 bases). Looked up from germline, CDR1 is MNHEY and CDR2 is SVGAGI. The CDR3 is 14 residues long. Trimming removed 5 bases from V and 5 bases from J, with 15 bases in between. The CDR3 sequence is CASSHGAFRTEAFF. Written as DNA, the CDR3 is TGTGCCAGCAGTCACGGGGCTTTTCGAACTGAAGCTTTCTTT.

The chain links TRBV25-1 to TRBJ1-4, with D perhaps matching TRBD1 (6 bases). The ends were cut back, 3 bases at V and 7 bases at J, with 15 bases in the middle. Germline assignment: CDR1 MGHDK and CDR2 SYGVNS. The CDR3 is 15 amino acids. The CDR3 loop is CASSDPRGAGEKLFF. Here the CDR3 DNA reads TGTGCCAGCAGTGACCCCCGGGGGGCCGGTGAAAAACTGTTTTTT.

The chain recombines TRBV18 with TRBJ2-5; D possibly corresponds to TRBD1 (6 bases). The length of the CDR3 is 13 residues. Trimming removed 4 bases from V and 3 bases from J, with 9 bases in between. Germline V CDR1 and CDR2: KGHSH, LQKENI. CDR3 coding DNA: TGTGCCAGCTCACGGGACATAGAAGAGACCCAGTACTTC. Its protein is CASSRDIEETQYF.

The rearrangement joins TRBV5-4 to TRBJ2-5; a weak D match, TRBD2 (5 bases). Per germline, CDR1 SGHNT and CDR2 YYREEE (reference sequence). This CDR3 region has 13 residues. Trimming cost V 2 bases and J 5 bases, with 10 bases left between them. Here the CDR3 reads CASSFAGAETQYF. The CDR3 bases are TGTGCCAGCAGCTTTGCGGGCGCGGAGACCCAGTACTTC.

This CDR3 is CASSDGTVGSYEQYF. CDR3 DNA: TGTGCCAGTAGCGACGGGACAGTCGGCTCCTACGAGCAGTACTTC. J is TRBJ2-7 and V is TRBV19; 7 nucleotides align to TRBD1. V shed 6 bases and J 0 bases; nucleotides not matched to a gene: 8. CDR3 length: 15 residues. Germline V gene sequence: CDR1 LNHDA, CDR2 SQIVND (reference sequence).

This chain links TRBV7-3 with TRBJ2-3; no reliable D call. The CDR3 is 13 amino acids. V was trimmed by 8 bases and J by 0 bases, leaving 9 bases between them. Germline V gene sequence: CDR1 SGHTA, CDR2 FQGTGA. CDR3 protein: CASGVASTDTQYF. The CDR3, as DNA: TGTGCCAGCGGGGTCGCTAGCACAGATACGCAGTATTTT.

The genes are TRBV9 and TRBJ1-1; no clear D gene. From germline, CDR1 is SGDLS and CDR2 YYNGEE. This CDR3 spans 13 amino acids. The V gene lost 3 bases and the J gene lost 3 bases, with 9 bases spanning the gap. Written as DNA, the CDR3 is TGTGCCAGCAGCGCCGCACGGCACACTGAAGCTTTCTTT. Its translation: CASSAARHTEAFF.

V usage is TRBV6-6 and J usage is TRBJ1-6; no definite D call. CDR3 length equals 16 residues. Germline values: CDR1 MNHNY, CDR2 SVGAGI (reference sequence). The V gene lost 0 bases and the J gene lost 10 bases, with 16 bases spanning the gap. The CDR3 is CASSYSATDAPSPLHF. In nucleotides, the CDR3 is TGTGCCAGCAGTTACTCGGCGACGGATGCGCCGTCACCCCTCCACTTT.

The CDR3 sequence is CASSLAMREAFF. CDR3 nucleotides: TGTGCCAGCAGCTTGGCTATGCGGGAAGCTTTCTTT. This chain connects TRBV5-6 to TRBJ1-1, with D hard to call. CDR3 length: 12 amino acids. Germline V gene lookup returns CDR1 SGHDT and CDR2 YYEEEE. The V end was cut by 0 bases, the J end by 8 bases, with 8 bases between.

This chain links TRBV30 with TRBJ1-1, with D unresolved. Germline V gene lookup returns CDR1 GTSNPN and CDR2 SVGIG (reference sequence). Trimming stripped 3 bases from V and 1 base from J, with 9 bases between. The CDR3 runs 13 residues. CDR3 in DNA: TGTGCCTGGAGGCAGACCCAGAACACTGAAGCTTTCTTT. This encodes CAWRQTQNTEAFF.

This rearrangement joins TRBV6-5 to TRBJ2-7; possibly TRBD1 for D (6 bases). Trimming took off 0 bases at V and 0 bases at J, with 6 bases between the two ends. Germline V CDR1 and CDR2: MNHEY, SVGAGI. The CDR3 length is 14 residues. The CDR3 protein is CASSYSGASYEQYF. The CDR3 DNA follows: TGTGCCAGCAGTTACTCGGGGGCCTCCTACGAGCAGTACTTC.

This sequence joins TRBV7-8 and TRBJ1-1; a possible D gene is TRBD1 (6 bases). The length of the CDR3 is 14 residues. The germline V gene encodes CDR1 SGHVS and CDR2 FQNEAQ. The V and J ends lost 3 bases and 5 bases respectively, with 13 bases between them. The CDR3 coding sequence is TGTGCCAGCAGCTTCGGGGGGCCTGGAACTGAAGCTTTCTTT. As protein: CASSFGGPGTEAFF.

This clone appeared once. The chain is built from TRBV7-3 and TRBJ2-3; D unresolved. From germline, CDR1 is SGHTA and CDR2 FQGTGA. V was shortened by 2 bases and J by 0 bases, with 6 bases between the two germline ends. The CDR3 has 14 residues. The DNA for the CDR3 is TGTGCCAGCAGCTTAGGAACTAGCACAGATACGCAGTATTTT. It codes for CASSLGTSTDTQYF.

In regard to this clone: Sequence at one end of the junction differs from germline and may be a read error. The sample has other DNA sequences that encode this CDR3 too. The chain couples TRBV7-8 to TRBJ1-5; no reliable D call. The CDR3 runs to 13 residues. Germline values: CDR1 SGHVS, CDR2 FQNEAQ. The CDR3 DNA follows: TGCGCCAGCAGCTCCGGGCCGAATCAGCCCCAGCATTTT. Its translation is CASSSGPNQPQHF.

The chain uses TRBV6-5 and TRBJ1-1; weak D call: TRBD1 (6 bases). The CDR3 totals 13 residues. Germline-derived CDR1 and CDR2 are MNHEY and SVGAGI. V was cut by 7 bases and J by 1 base, with 10 bases left in between. CDR3 coding DNA: TGTGCCAGCACAGGGGCCCAGAACACTGAAGCTTTCTTT. The encoded protein is CASTGAQNTEAFF.

The genes are TRBV7-9 and TRBJ2-7; D might be TRBD1 or TRBD2, each matching 5 bases. CDR1 SEHNR and CDR2 FQNEAQ come from the germline V gene (reference sequence). V was cut by 4 bases and J by 5 bases, with 12 bases left in between. The CDR3 consists of 13 residues. CDR3 in amino acids: CASSSSRGHEQYF. In DNA form, the CDR3 reads TGTGCCAGCAGCTCAAGTCGGGGCCACGAGCAGTACTTC.

The V gene is TRBV27, the J gene TRBJ2-3, with a tentative D call TRBD2 (6 bases). Germline-derived CDR1 and CDR2 are MNHEY and SMNVEV (reference sequence). Between the trimmed V and J ends, which lost 3 bases and 2 bases, there was a span of 9 bases. The CDR3 length is 14 residues. The CDR3: CASSLRGSTDTQYF. The CDR3 DNA reads as TGTGCCAGCAGTTTGCGGGGATCCACAGATACGCAGTATTTT.

J is TRBJ2-6 and V is TRBV7-8, with D unresolved. The CDR3 spans 16 residues. Germline V gene data show CDR1 as SGHVS and CDR2 as FQNEAQ. V was cut by 1 base and J by 0 bases, with 7 bases left in between. This CDR3 reads CASSLDYYSGANVLTF. For the CDR3, the DNA is TGTGCCAGCAGCTTAGACTACTACTCTGGGGCCAACGTCCTGACTTTC.

V is TRBV10-3 and J is TRBJ2-3; 8 bases match TRBD2. Unmatched junction bases numbered 2, after V lost 6 bases and J lost 3 bases. CDR3 length equals 13 residues. The V gene's germline CDR1 is ENHRY and CDR2 SYGVKD. The CDR3 DNA is TGTGCCATCAGGATAGCGGGAACAGATACGCAGTATTTT. Amino acids: CAIRIAGTDTQYF.